This TCR beta chain was identified in a study of blood T cell repertoires in COVID-19. Study at large: The analysed material was cDNA or gDNA that came from T cells, B-cell-depleted T cells, or PBMCs.

In the authors' workflow: Amplification of reference gene primers was used by the study to estimate nucleated cell counts. Sequenced by immunoSEQ multiplex PCR; TCRdb stores in-frame clones only, minus some. V, J and clone size derive from that table, while D and trimming were established from the DNA sequence. The table includes 140,000 to 150,000 clones, 88% detected once. CDR1 and CDR2 (germline): GTSNPN, SVGIG (reference sequence). The CDR3 contains 19 residues. V lost 3 bases to trimming and J lost 4 bases; unmatched junction nucleotides: 14. Input material: peripheral blood. The rearrangement joins TRBV30 to TRBJ2-1; the match to TRBD2 covers 14 bases. The TCR comes from a human donor with COVID-19, enrolled during active disease. The donor label of this sample is uncertain. CDR3 region: CAWRPPPGLAGALYNEQFF. In nucleotides, the CDR3 is TGTGCCTGGAGGCCACCTCCGGGACTAGCGGGAGCCCTATACAATGAGCAGTTCTTC.